These 18 T cell receptor beta chains originate from one sample sequenced in a study of T-cell reconstitution after alpha-beta-depleted transplantation in children. It was with unique molecular identifiers that the TCRbeta library was prepared. A single record per CDR3 protein comes from TCRdb applying MiXCR to the PCR reads. The table shows 600,000 to 700,000 distinct CDR3 sequences, with around 16% occurring only once. The sample consisted of PBMCs from the stem cell graft donor, taken from the stem cell graft. The receptors originated from a human donor who donated a stem cell graft to a child with acute myeloid leukemia.

This clonotype has only a few counts. V and J are TRBV20-1 and TRBJ2-5; a possible D gene is TRBD2 (6 bases). Germline CDR1 DFQATT, CDR2 SNEGSKA (reference sequence). V lost 3 bases to trimming and J lost 5 bases, with 16 bases between them. CDR3 length: 14 amino acids. This CDR3 reads CSARSGPGVETQYF. The CDR3 DNA reads as TGCAGTGCTAGGAGCGGCCCGGGGGTCGAGACCCAGTACTTC.

The CDR3 sequence: CASSLEAGRAIYEQYF. CDR3 DNA: TGTGCCAGCAGCTTAGAAGCAGGGAGGGCGATCTACGAGCAGTACTTC. The J gene is TRBJ2-7, the V gene TRBV7-3; 7 positions match TRBD2. From germline, CDR1 is SGHTA and CDR2 FQGTGA. The length of the CDR3 is 16 residues. Germline trimming cut 2 bases from V and 3 bases from J; bases unmatched to any gene: 10.

This clonotype was counted many times. The chain joins TRBV20-1 to TRBJ2-3, with D perhaps TRBD1 or TRBD2 (5 bases each). V shed 5 bases and J shed 2 bases, with 20 bases lying between them. The germline gives CDR1 DFQATT, CDR2 SNEGSKA (reference sequence). CDR3 size: 16 residues. CDR3 region: CSALGSGTTHTDTQYF. The CDR3 bases are TGCAGTGCTTTAGGATCCGGGACGACTCACACAGATACGCAGTATTTT.

The CDR3 sequence: CASSADRSQTNTEAFF. Written as DNA, the CDR3 is TGTGCCAGCAGTGCAGACAGGTCCCAAACCAACACTGAAGCTTTCTTT. This chain joins TRBV25-1 and TRBJ1-1, with D perhaps TRBD1 (6 bases). This CDR3 region has 16 residues. V was shortened by 4 bases and J by 2 bases, with 17 bases between the two germline ends. Germline CDR1 MGHDK, CDR2 SYGVNS.

This clonotype was counted many times. This sequence joins TRBV7-2 and TRBJ2-3; D uncertain. Germline CDR1 is SGHTA and CDR2 is FQGNSA. The V gene lost 3 bases and the J gene lost 0 bases, with 10 bases spanning the gap. The CDR3 has 15 amino acids. CDR3 DNA sequence: TGTGCCAGCAGCTTCCTGGAAAGGAGCACAGATACGCAGTATTTT. It is translated as CASSFLERSTDTQYF. The full variable domain, rest sourced from reference TRBV7-2 and TRBJ2-3, is GAGVSQSPSNKVTEKGKDVELRCDPISGHTALYWYRQSLGQGLEFLIYFQGNSAPDKSGLPSDRFSAERTGGSVSTLTIQRTQQEDSAVYLCASSFLERSTDTQYFGPGTRLTVL.

Many counts were recorded for this clonotype. V gene TRBV20-1 combines with J gene TRBJ2-1; 12 nucleotides align to TRBD2. With 6 bases clipped from V and 8 bases from J, the junction kept 8 bases outside the gene matches. Per germline, CDR1 DFQATT and CDR2 SNEGSKA (reference sequence). The CDR3 covers 14 residues. The CDR3 sequence is CSAEGSSGGDEQFF. In DNA, the CDR3 is TGCAGTGCGGAGGGGTCTAGCGGGGGGGATGAGCAGTTCTTC.

This clonotype was seen repeatedly, ten times or more. The CDR3 coding sequence is TGTGCCAGCAGCCCATGGGGGGTGAACAATGAGCAGTTCTTC. Translation: CASSPWGVNNEQFF. This chain links TRBV2 with TRBJ2-1; TRBD2 is a possible D gene (6 bases). There are 14 residues in the CDR3. V lost 6 bases to trimming and J lost 5 bases, with 14 bases between them. The V gene's germline CDR1 is SNHLY and CDR2 FYNNEI.

This clonotype has only a few counts. The chain is built from TRBV7-9 and TRBJ2-1; tentative D call: TRBD2 (6 bases). Trimming removed 4 bases at V and 5 bases at J, with 21 bases between. The CDR3 has 17 residues. The germline CDR1 and CDR2 sequences are SEHNR and FQNEAQ (reference sequence). In DNA, the CDR3 is TGTGCCAGCAGCTATTTGAATGCGGACTACCTCGACAATGAGCAGTTCTTC. The encoded protein is CASSYLNADYLDNEQFF. Combining the CDR3 with reference TRBV7-9 and TRBJ2-1 gives the whole variable domain DTGVSQNPRHKITKRGQNVTFRCDPISEHNRLYWYRQTLGQGPEFLTYFQNEAQLEKSRLLSDRFSAERPKGSFSTLEIQRTEQGDSAMYLCASSYLNADYLDNEQFFGPGTRLTVL.

The table lists this clonotype with a few counts. The V gene is TRBV5-1, the J gene TRBJ2-2, with 7 bases aligning to TRBD2. Germline V CDR1 and CDR2: SGHRS, YFSETQ. The CDR3 runs 16 residues. J was trimmed by 5 bases and V by 0 bases; bases with no gene match: 7. This chain's CDR3 is CASSLVGGGRTGELFF. CDR3 nucleotide sequence: TGCGCCAGCAGCTTGGTCGGCGGGGGACGGACCGGGGAGCTGTTTTTT.

V is TRBV5-1 and J is TRBJ1-1; D perhaps matches TRBD1 (6 bases). Looked up from germline, CDR1 is SGHRS and CDR2 is YFSETQ. CDR3 length: 14 residues. V was cut by 3 bases and J by 5 bases, with 14 bases left in between. The CDR3 spells CASSSGGRRTEAFF. CDR3 bases: TGCGCCAGCAGCTCGGGGGGGCGGAGGACTGAAGCTTTCTTT.

This clonotype was counted many times. The chain links TRBV6-5 to TRBJ2-7, with D perhaps matching TRBD1 (5 bases). V was clipped by 0 bases and J by 7 bases, with 16 bases between them. The CDR3 is 15 amino acids. Germline CDR1 is MNHEY and CDR2 is SVGAGI. In nucleotides, the CDR3 is TGTGCCAGCAGTTACTCGAACGTGGGGCGGAGAGAGCAGTACTTC. Translation: CASSYSNVGRREQYF.

This clonotype was counted at least ten times. The chain is built from TRBV7-8 and TRBJ2-3; 13 bases map to TRBD2. Germline V gives CDR1 SGHVS, CDR2 FQNEAQ. J was trimmed by 1 base and V by 4 bases; bases with no gene match: 5. The CDR3 is 17 residues long. Here the CDR3 reads CASSSRLAGGRTDTQYF. The CDR3 nucleotides are TGTGCCAGCAGCTCAAGACTAGCGGGGGGCCGCACAGATACGCAGTATTTT.

V gene TRBV30 combines with J gene TRBJ2-7; a weak D match, TRBD1 (6 bases). The CDR3 consists of 13 residues. Trimming removed 2 bases at V and 0 bases at J, with 8 bases between. Germline-derived CDR1 and CDR2 are GTSNPN and SVGIG (reference sequence). The CDR3 nucleotides are TGTGCCTGGAGTAGGGGGAGCTCCTACGAGCAGTACTTC. Amino acids: CAWSRGSSYEQYF.

This clonotype was recorded only once. V usage is TRBV5-1 and J usage is TRBJ2-1, with D possibly TRBD1 on 5 matching bases. This CDR3 is built from 16 residues. V shed 4 bases and J shed 0 bases, with 14 bases lying between them. Germline values: CDR1 SGHRS, CDR2 YFSETQ. The CDR3 loop reads CASSPWTQPSYNEQFF. The CDR3, as DNA: TGCGCCAGCAGCCCCTGGACACAGCCCTCCTACAATGAGCAGTTCTTC.

This CDR3 reads CSASWAPHTDTQYF. The CDR3 bases are TGCAGTGCTAGCTGGGCACCCCACACAGATACGCAGTATTTT. The V gene is TRBV20-1, the J gene TRBJ2-3, with no clear D. Trimming shortened V by 3 bases and J by 2 bases, and 12 bases separated the two germline ends. This CDR3 contains 14 residues. CDR1 is DFQATT and CDR2 is SNEGSKA in the germline V gene (reference sequence).

This chain links TRBV11-2 with TRBJ2-3, with D perhaps assigned TRBD1 or TRBD2 (5 bases each). Trimming took 2 bases from V and 5 from J, leaving 26 bases between them. Germline V gene sequence: CDR1 SGHAT, CDR2 FQNNGV. The CDR3 consists of 19 residues. For the CDR3, the DNA is TGTGCCAGCAGCTTAAACAGGTTGAGCAGCAGTGTTGGGGGAGATACGCAGTATTTT. Residues: CASSLNRLSSSVGGDTQYF. The variable domain in full, completed from reference TRBV11-2 and TRBJ2-3, reads EAGVAQSPRYKIIEKRQSVAFWCNPISGHATLYWYQQILGQGPKLLIQFQNNGVVDDSQLPKDRFSAERLKGVDSTLKIQPAKLEDSAVYLCASSLNRLSSSVGGDTQYFGPGTRLTVL.

This clonotype was observed at least ten times. The genes are TRBV20-1 and TRBJ2-6; no definite D call. Per the germline V gene, CDR1 is DFQATT and CDR2 is SNEGSKA (reference sequence). The CDR3 sequence is 14 residues long. V was shortened by 3 bases and J by 2 bases, with 8 bases between the two germline ends. CDR3 DNA sequence: TGCAGTGCTAGTAAGGTGGCTGGGGCCAACGTCCTGACTTTC. Protein product: CSASKVAGANVLTF.

This clonotype was counted only a few times. The genes are TRBV7-2 and TRBJ1-3, with D maybe TRBD1 (5 bases). This CDR3 comprises 14 residues. The V end lost 6 bases, the J end lost 2 bases, and 11 bases lay between the germline ends. Germline CDR1 reads SGHTA; CDR2 reads FQGNSA. The CDR3 coding sequence is TGTGCCAGCAGGCCGACAGTGACTGGAAACACCATATATTTT. Its protein is CASRPTVTGNTIYF. The whole variable domain, filled in from reference TRBV7-2 and TRBJ1-3, reads GAGVSQSPSNKVTEKGKDVELRCDPISGHTALYWYRQSLGQGLEFLIYFQGNSAPDKSGLPSDRFSAERTGGSVSTLTIQRTQQEDSAVYLCASRPTVTGNTIYFGEGSWLTVV.